These 28 T cell receptor beta chains were all obtained from the same sample, sequenced in a study of T cells after somatic rescue of genetic block. Profiled with immunoSEQ multiplex PCR; TCRdb holds only in-frame clones, not every one. The sample consists of about 63,000 clones, roughly nine tenths of them appearing once. Sequenced: peripheral blood mononuclear cells (PBMCs). The receptors come from a man aged 35 to 55.

CDR3 sequence (DNA): TGTGCCAGCAGCTTCGACCCGGGAAGCGCATTCTACGAGCAGTACTTC. The encoded protein is CASSFDPGSAFYEQYF. J is TRBJ2-7 and V is TRBV5-6, with a weak D call TRBD2 (5 bases). In germline, CDR1 is SGHDT, CDR2 YYEEEE. The length of the CDR3 is 16 residues. V lost 2 bases and J 3 bases, leaving 18 bases between the germline ends. Together with reference TRBV5-6 and TRBJ2-7, the CDR3 gives the full variable domain: DAGVTQSPTHLIKTRGQQVTLRCSPKSGHDTVSWYQQALGQGPQFIFQYYEEEERQRGNFPDRFSGHQFPNYSSELNVNALLLGDSALYLCASSFDPGSAFYEQYFGPGTRLTVT.

This rearrangement joins TRBV2 to TRBJ1-3; no firm D call. Trimming stripped 4 bases from V and 0 bases from J, with 7 bases between. Looked up from germline, CDR1 is SNHLY and CDR2 is FYNNEI. The length of the CDR3 is 14 residues. The chain's CDR3 is CASSGTRSGNTIYF. CDR3 DNA sequence: TGTGCCAGCAGTGGAACGCGCTCTGGAAACACCATATATTTT.

The chain uses TRBV19 and TRBJ2-1, with a tentative D call TRBD2 (6 bases). The CDR3 spans 13 residues. V lost 6 bases, J lost 3 bases, and 9 bases lay in between. Germline loops: CDR1 LNHDA, CDR2 SQIVND (reference sequence). CDR3 loop: CASSREDYNEQFF. CDR3 DNA sequence: TGTGCCAGTAGCAGGGAGGACTACAATGAGCAGTTCTTC. Full variable domain (outside the CDR3, taken from reference TRBV19 and TRBJ2-1): DGGITQSPKYLFRKEGQNVTLSCEQNLNHDAMYWYRQDPGQGLRLIYYSQIVNDFQKGDIAEGYSVSREKKESFPLTVTSAQKNPTAFYLCASSREDYNEQFFGPGTRLTVL.

This clone was seen just once. This rearrangement joins TRBV5-1 to TRBJ2-7; a weak D match, TRBD2 (7 bases). The V gene's germline CDR1 is SGHRS and CDR2 YFSETQ. The germline V and J ends were trimmed by 2 bases and 7 bases, with 16 bases remaining between them. This CDR3 region has 14 residues. CDR3 nucleotides: TGCGCCAGCAGCTTTGTAGGGGGGGAGGAAGAGCAGTACTTC. The encoded protein is CASSFVGGEEEQYF.

This sequence joins TRBV7-2 and TRBJ2-6; possible D gene TRBD2, 5 bases. V was shortened by 1 base and J by 0 bases, with 13 bases between the two germline ends. Per the germline V gene, CDR1 is SGHTA and CDR2 is FQGNSA. This CDR3 has 18 amino acids. The CDR3 DNA reads TGTGCCAGCAGCTTAGGGGCCCCGGGGAGCTCTGGGGCCAACGTCCTGACTTTC. Translated, it gives CASSLGAPGSSGANVLTF.

This chain uses TRBV18 with TRBJ2-2; 7 positions agree with TRBD2. CDR3 length equals 15 residues. Per germline, CDR1 KGHSH and CDR2 LQKENI. Trimming took 3 bases from V and 0 from J; bases not matched to a gene: 1. The CDR3 is CASSPTSANTGELFF. CDR3 coding DNA: TGTGCCAGCTCACCCACTAGCGCGAACACCGGGGAGCTGTTTTTT.

This chain links TRBV19 with TRBJ2-7, with 7 bases that match TRBD2. J was trimmed by 2 bases and V by 0 bases; bases with no gene match: 7. The germline V gene encodes CDR1 LNHDA and CDR2 SQIVND (reference sequence). The CDR3 loop spans 16 amino acids. The CDR3 DNA is TGTGCCAGTAGTATAGAGGGCACGAGCGGGACCTACGAGCAGTACTTC. It is translated as CASSIEGTSGTYEQYF.

This rearrangement joins TRBV7-9 to TRBJ2-7; a possible D gene is TRBD1 (6 bases). Trimming took 2 bases from V and 7 from J, leaving 15 bases between them. The CDR3 covers 14 residues. Germline values: CDR1 SEHNR, CDR2 FQNEAQ (reference sequence). This CDR3 is CASSLTGHLREQYF. CDR3 in DNA: TGTGCCAGCAGCTTAACGGGACACCTTAGGGAGCAGTACTTC.

The chain employs TRBV6-5 and TRBJ1-2; D is undetermined. V lost 9 bases to trimming and J lost 4 bases, with 15 bases between them. The germline gives CDR1 MNHEY, CDR2 SVGAGI. This CDR3 has 13 residues. Here the CDR3 DNA reads TGTGCCAGTACCAACCGCCCCTTCTATGGCTACACCTTC. Translated, it gives CASTNRPFYGYTF.

The chain uses TRBV4-1 and TRBJ1-6; D gene uncertain. Germline V gives CDR1 MGHRA, CDR2 YSYEKL. Trimming cost V 0 bases and J 4 bases, with 10 bases left between them. The CDR3 is made up of 16 amino acids. The chain's CDR3 is CASSQEGRQYNSPLHF. CDR3 DNA: TGCGCCAGCAGCCAAGAAGGGAGGCAGTATAATTCACCCCTCCACTTT.

The chain uses TRBV5-1 and TRBJ2-7; 10 bases are shared with TRBD2. Germline lookup yields CDR1 SGHRS and CDR2 YFSETQ. V lost 0 bases and J lost 6; bases outside the gene matches: 9. The CDR3 runs 16 residues. The CDR3 sequence is CASSLVPSGGSREQYF. CDR3 sequence (DNA): TGCGCCAGCAGCTTGGTCCCTAGCGGGGGCTCACGCGAGCAGTACTTC.

The chain employs TRBV29-1 and TRBJ1-2, with D unresolved. This CDR3 region has 12 residues. Looked up from germline, CDR1 is SQVTM and CDR2 is ANQGSEA. Trimming stripped 7 bases from V and 5 bases from J, with 14 bases between. The CDR3 DNA is TGCAGCGCACTCCGGGCTGCGTATGGCTACACCTTC. The encoded protein is CSALRAAYGYTF.

This chain connects TRBV19 to TRBJ2-7, with TRBD2 matching 10 bases. Unmatched junction bases numbered 5, after V lost 3 bases and J lost 0 bases. The CDR3 covers 16 residues. Germline CDR1 is LNHDA and CDR2 is SQIVND (reference sequence). CDR3 region: CASSISGLADSYEQYF. The CDR3 DNA reads TGTGCCAGTAGTATTTCCGGACTAGCGGACTCCTACGAGCAGTACTTC.

The chain carries TRBV2 and TRBJ1-1; D is unresolved. CDR3 length equals 11 residues. With 4 bases removed from V and 6 bases from J, the gap between germline ends came to 6 bases. Germline V gene lookup returns CDR1 SNHLY and CDR2 FYNNEI. The chain's CDR3 is CASSVGAEAFF. The CDR3 region has the DNA TGTGCCAGCAGTGTAGGCGCTGAAGCTTTCTTT.

V gene TRBV10-2 combines with J gene TRBJ2-7, with 8 nucleotides matching TRBD1. V gave up 4 bases and J gave up 3 bases; unmatched junction bases: 5. CDR1 is WSHSY and CDR2 is SAAADI in the germline V gene. CDR3 size: 14 residues. The CDR3 reads CASSVGTGHYEQYF. In DNA, the CDR3 is TGCGCCAGCAGTGTGGGGACAGGCCACTACGAGCAGTACTTC.

The V call is TRBV18, the J call TRBJ1-6, with 10 positions matching TRBD1. Per germline, CDR1 KGHSH and CDR2 LQKENI. The CDR3 consists of 15 residues. With 0 bases clipped from V and 12 bases from J, the junction kept 5 bases outside the gene matches. The CDR3 sequence: CASSPPGTGEKPLHF. CDR3 nucleotides: TGTGCCAGCTCACCACCGGGGACAGGGGAGAAACCCCTCCACTTT.

The chain carries TRBV19 and TRBJ2-7; 7 bases line up with TRBD1. The V and J ends lost 10 bases and 0 bases, in that order; junction bases with no gene match: 6. Germline V CDR1 and CDR2: LNHDA, SQIVND (reference sequence). CDR3 size: 13 residues. The CDR3 spells CATEDRSSYEQYF. As DNA, the CDR3 is TGTGCCACCGAGGACAGGAGCTCCTACGAGCAGTACTTC.

The V gene is TRBV11-2, the J gene TRBJ1-1; no definite D call. The CDR3 consists of 13 residues. Trimming pared 5 bases from V and 4 bases from J, leaving 11 bases between. Germline V gene sequence: CDR1 SGHAT, CDR2 FQNNGV. DNA for the CDR3: TGTGCCAGCAGCGCTTCCTTTGGCACTGAAGCTTTCTTT. Residues: CASSASFGTEAFF.

The rearrangement uses TRBV2 and TRBJ2-1, with TRBD2 matching 7 bases. This CDR3 has 14 residues. V lost 6 bases, J lost 4 bases, and 6 bases stayed unmatched. Germline CDR1 is SNHLY and CDR2 is FYNNEI. The CDR3 bases are TGTGCCAGCAGAAGCGGGATTATGTACAATGAGCAGTTCTTC. This gives the protein CASRSGIMYNEQFF.

The V and J genes are TRBV9 and TRBJ2-3; no clear D. The germline gives CDR1 SGDLS, CDR2 YYNGEE. V lost 3 bases and J 5 bases, leaving 4 bases between the germline ends. The CDR3 sequence is 11 residues long. CDR3 sequence reads: CASSDRDTQYF. CDR3 DNA: TGTGCCAGCAGCGATAGAGATACGCAGTATTTT.

This clone was found a few times. The chain combines TRBV6-4 with TRBJ2-3, with TRBD2 identical over 11 bases. Trimming cost V 6 bases and J 2 bases; bases outside gene matches: 7. This CDR3 region has 16 residues. The V gene's germline CDR1 is MRHNA and CDR2 SNTAGT. The chain's CDR3 is CASRENSGGATDTQYF. DNA of the CDR3: TGTGCCAGCAGAGAGAATAGCGGGGGGGCCACAGATACGCAGTATTTT.

The gene calls are TRBV7-2 and TRBJ2-1; D is undetermined. Trimming shortened V by 5 bases and J by 3 bases, and 11 bases separated the two germline ends. The CDR3 is 14 amino acids. From germline, CDR1 is SGHTA and CDR2 FQGNSA. CDR3 amino acids: CASSPRAGYNEQFF. DNA for the CDR3: TGTGCCAGCAGCCCCCGGGCAGGCTACAATGAGCAGTTCTTC.

In this sample, this clone turned up once. This chain connects TRBV11-2 to TRBJ1-5; D gene uncertain. The V gene lost 1 base and the J gene lost 7 bases, with 11 bases spanning the gap. CDR1 is SGHAT and CDR2 is FQNNGV in the germline V gene. The CDR3 extends over 14 amino acids. CDR3 sequence (DNA): TGTGCCAGCAGCTTAGTTGGGAGGAACCAGCCCCAGCATTTT. Translating gives CASSLVGRNQPQHF.

This chain links TRBV10-3 with TRBJ2-7; 11 bases are a match to TRBD1. The CDR3 consists of 15 residues. V gave up 3 bases and J gave up 3 bases; unmatched junction bases: 4. The germline V gene encodes CDR1 ENHRY and CDR2 SYGVKD. CDR3 in DNA: TGTGCCATCAGTGATCGGACAGGGGGCTTCTACGAGCAGTACTTC. As protein: CAISDRTGGFYEQYF.

This clone was recorded once. This chain links TRBV5-3 with TRBJ1-2; 7 nucleotides agree with TRBD1. TRBV5-3 is annotated as an ORF whose role is uncertain. The trim removed 6 bases at V and 4 bases at J, leaving 18 bases unmatched. CDR3 length: 17 amino acids. The CDR3 DNA reads as TGTGCCAGAACCTTCACGAACGGGACAGCTTATTCCTATGGCTACACCTTC. Encoded protein: CARTFTNGTAYSYGYTF.

A single count supports this clone. The V call is TRBV7-2, the J call TRBJ2-5; tentative D call: TRBD2 (6 bases). Trimming shortened V by 6 bases and J by 3 bases, and 14 bases separated the two germline ends. Looked up from germline, CDR1 is SGHTA and CDR2 is FQGNSA. This CDR3 has 14 residues. The CDR3 sequence: CASSSTGRKETQYF. The CDR3 DNA is TGTGCCAGCAGTTCGACCGGGAGAAAAGAGACCCAGTACTTC.

J is TRBJ2-2 and V is TRBV7-6; D is perhaps TRBD1 or TRBD2 (5 bases each). V was trimmed by 5 bases and J by 3 bases, leaving 19 bases between them. Per the germline V gene, CDR1 is SGHVS and CDR2 is FNYEAQ. The CDR3 extends over 17 amino acids. CDR3 sequence: CASSPRPGRIYTGELFF. The CDR3 DNA reads TGTGCCAGCAGCCCACGCCCGGGGCGCATTTACACCGGGGAGCTGTTTTTT.

The rearrangement joins TRBV7-2 to TRBJ1-3; D is possibly TRBD1 (6 bases). Germline V gene sequence: CDR1 SGHTA, CDR2 FQGNSA. The V end was cut by 5 bases, the J end by 3 bases, with 8 bases between. The CDR3 consists of 13 residues. CDR3 sequence (DNA): TGTGCCAGCAGCCAACAGGGTGGAAACACCATATATTTT. It codes for CASSQQGGNTIYF.